This note documents a single T cell receptor (beta chain) sequence. What this receptor recognizes is not known. No base quality values were provided; no much bigger clone lies one nucleotide off. The data are from a study of glioma-infiltrating T cells listed by TCRdb under 2016. Concerning the study at large: TCR alpha- and beta-chain repertoires were sequenced from glioma tissue, non-neoplastic brain tissue and matched peripheral blood mononuclear cells. Three low-grade glioma patients, several primary glioblastoma patients, and three non-glioma patients who contributed non-neoplastic brain tissue made up the paired cohort. Each tissue-infiltrating repertoire was compared with the same patient's peripheral blood repertoire to measure divergence between tissue and blood T-cell populations. What the research found in general, with its limitations: Small numbers underpinned the group comparisons: under ten glioblastoma patients, three low-grade glioma patients and three non-neoplastic patients. VJ-independent divergence between tissue and blood was below expectation in non-neoplastic patients but above expectation in all gliomas, especially low-grade gliomas. Very few CDR3 sequences were found to be shared between tissue and blood, and this scarcity was attributed to high CDR3 diversity and limited sampling.

As encoded in the germline V gene, CDR1 is SGHVS while CDR2 is FQNEAQ. Trimming at the junction amounts to 5 bases on V and 8 bases on J, and the germline ends lie 15 bases apart. The CDR3 runs 13 residues from the cysteine to the phenylalanine. Just CDR3 DNA is preserved here, 39 bases in frame from base 1. The iRepertoire nested amplicon-rescue multiplex PCR (arm-PCR) platform was used to amplify TCR alpha and beta CDR3 regions from RNA. The input for one-step reverse transcription and amplification was roughly 85-400 ng of either tissue mRNA or PBMC total RNA. Following bead purification, Illumina adapters were added through a secondary multiplex PCR, and the libraries were then gel-purified between 200 and 400 bp. The libraries contained internal 6-nucleotide barcodes that were used for demultiplexing. Sequencing of libraries was performed on an Illumina MiSeq with 2x220 or 2x250 nucleotide paired-end reads. The original methods were these. FLASH 1.2.11 was used to merge paired reads, and BWA-MEM then aligned the reads to the GRCh37 human genome before TRA and TRB reads were extracted. V and J assignment used an IMGT-derived reference of cassette sequences and CDR3 motifs that included pseudogenes. Reads were translated in three frames, and productive CDR3s were defined by a C…FGXG motif without stop codons. A clonotype was defined as a unique combination of a V-J cassette pair and a CDR3 amino acid sequence. Reads were filtered by Hamming distance, with the threshold set by the sequence error rate of each sample in mapped regions. TCRdb reprocessing: public reads trimmed at Q25 with fastp, clones called with MiXCR, in-frame beta chains kept. When rows share a CDR3 protein, they turn into one entry using the most common DNA and genes. The V and J calls were determined by TCRdb, not by the authors. In this sample the table shows more than 100,000 distinct CDR3 sequences, 25% to 30% of which occur a single time. The ten largest account for 44% of the sample.

The sequenced sample consisted of glioma tissue, nonneoplastic brain tissue, or PBMCs (not recorded which). The rearrangement combines TRBV7-8 with TRBJ1-2; D gene: possibly TRBD1, on 5 matching bases. This receptor was taken from a human donor with low-grade glioma or glioblastoma, undergoing nonglioma brain surgery, or in good health (not recorded which). The DNA reads as follows: TGTGCCAGCAGCCCGGGACCGGCAGAAGGCTACACCTTC. The resulting protein is CASSPGPAEGYTF.